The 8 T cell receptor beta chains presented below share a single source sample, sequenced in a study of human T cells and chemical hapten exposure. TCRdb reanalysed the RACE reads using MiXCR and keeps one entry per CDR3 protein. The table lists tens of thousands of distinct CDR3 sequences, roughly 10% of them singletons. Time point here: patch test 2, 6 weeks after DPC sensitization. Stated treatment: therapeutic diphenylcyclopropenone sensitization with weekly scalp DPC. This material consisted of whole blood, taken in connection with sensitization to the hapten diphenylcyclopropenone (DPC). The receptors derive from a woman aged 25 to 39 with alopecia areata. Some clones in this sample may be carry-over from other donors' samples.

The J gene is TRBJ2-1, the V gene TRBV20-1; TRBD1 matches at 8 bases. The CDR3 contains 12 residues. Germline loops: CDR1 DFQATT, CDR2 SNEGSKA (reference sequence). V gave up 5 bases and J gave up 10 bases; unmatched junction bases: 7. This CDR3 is CSASDRDDEQFF. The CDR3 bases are TGCAGTGCTTCGGACAGGGACGACGAGCAGTTCTTC.

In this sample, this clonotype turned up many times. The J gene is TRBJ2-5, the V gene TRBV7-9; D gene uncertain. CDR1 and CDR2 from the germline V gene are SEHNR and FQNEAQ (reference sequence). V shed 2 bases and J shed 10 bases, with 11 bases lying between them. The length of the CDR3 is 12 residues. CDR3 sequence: CASSLSVLSQYF. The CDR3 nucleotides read TGTGCCAGCAGCTTATCTGTTTTGAGCCAGTACTTC.

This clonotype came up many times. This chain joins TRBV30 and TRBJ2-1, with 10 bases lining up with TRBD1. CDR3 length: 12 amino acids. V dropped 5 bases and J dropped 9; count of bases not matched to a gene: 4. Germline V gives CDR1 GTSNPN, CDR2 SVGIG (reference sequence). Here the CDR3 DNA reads TGTGCCTGGGGACAGGGGGGAGGTGAGCAGTTCTTC. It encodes CAWGQGGGEQFF.

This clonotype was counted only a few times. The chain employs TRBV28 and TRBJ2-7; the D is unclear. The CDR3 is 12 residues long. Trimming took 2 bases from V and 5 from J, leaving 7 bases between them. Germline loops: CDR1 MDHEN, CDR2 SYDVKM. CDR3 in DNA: TGTGCCAGCAGTTTAAGGGTCCACGAGCAGTACTTC. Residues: CASSLRVHEQYF.

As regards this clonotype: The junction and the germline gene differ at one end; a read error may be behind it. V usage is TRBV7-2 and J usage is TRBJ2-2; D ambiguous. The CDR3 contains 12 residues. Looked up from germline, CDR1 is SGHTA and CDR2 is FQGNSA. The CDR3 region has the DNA TGTGCCACCAGCTCCGACACCGGGGAGCTGTTTTTT. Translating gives CATSSDTGELFF.

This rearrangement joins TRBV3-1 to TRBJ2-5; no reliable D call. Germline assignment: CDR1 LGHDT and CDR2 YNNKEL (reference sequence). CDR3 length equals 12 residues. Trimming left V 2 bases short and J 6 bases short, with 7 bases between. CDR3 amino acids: CASSQSIQTQYF. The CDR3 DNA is TGTGCCAGCAGCCAATCTATCCAGACCCAGTACTTC.

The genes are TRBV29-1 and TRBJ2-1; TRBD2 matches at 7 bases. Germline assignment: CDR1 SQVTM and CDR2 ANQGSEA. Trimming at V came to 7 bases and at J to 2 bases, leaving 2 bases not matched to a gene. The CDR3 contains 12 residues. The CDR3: CSAGLAYNEQFF. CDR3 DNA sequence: TGCAGCGCCGGACTAGCCTACAATGAGCAGTTCTTC.

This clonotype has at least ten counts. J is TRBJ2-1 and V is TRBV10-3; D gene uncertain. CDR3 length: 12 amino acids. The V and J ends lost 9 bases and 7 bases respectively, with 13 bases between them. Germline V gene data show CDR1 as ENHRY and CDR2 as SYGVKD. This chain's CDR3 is CAIRRSGNEQFF. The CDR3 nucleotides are TGTGCCATTCGACGGTCCGGGAATGAGCAGTTCTTC.